This T cell receptor (beta chain) emerged from a study of CD8 T cells in ankylosing spondylitis. Study outcomes and limitations: Disease-linked clones reportedly showed significant enrichment in matched ankylosing spondylitis synovial fluid. Typical of ankylosing spondylitis blood, it appeared, was a TCR beta motif of several highly homologous variants.

TCRdb re-analysed the 5' RACE reads in MiXCR, keeping a single row per CDR3 protein. The sample holds about 460,000 distinct CDR3 sequences, approximately 5% seen once. This clonotype was found many times. The antigen is undetermined. Sequenced material: blood, either unsorted or a sorted T cell fraction (not recorded which). This TCR was sampled from a male donor with ankylosing spondylitis.

The CDR3 coding sequence is TGCAGCGTTGAAGGCGGGAGCTCCTACAATGAGCAGTTCTTC. It encodes CSVEGGSSYNEQFF. V is TRBV29-1 and J is TRBJ2-1, with 7 nucleotides matching TRBD2. V shed 1 base, J shed 0 bases, and the junction held 0 bases outside the gene matches. The CDR3 runs to 14 residues. Germline CDR1 is SQVTM and CDR2 is ANQGSEA.